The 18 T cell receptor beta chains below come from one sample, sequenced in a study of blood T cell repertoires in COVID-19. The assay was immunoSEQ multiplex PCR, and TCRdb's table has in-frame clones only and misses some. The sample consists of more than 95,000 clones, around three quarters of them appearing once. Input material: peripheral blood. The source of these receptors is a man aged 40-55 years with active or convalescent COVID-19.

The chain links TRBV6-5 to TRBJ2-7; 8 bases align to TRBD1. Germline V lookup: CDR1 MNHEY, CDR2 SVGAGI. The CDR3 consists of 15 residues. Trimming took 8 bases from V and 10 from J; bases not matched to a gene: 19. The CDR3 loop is CASGTSTGGDSLQYF. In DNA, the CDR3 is TGTGCCAGCGGAACCAGCACAGGGGGTGACTCTCTTCAGTACTTC.

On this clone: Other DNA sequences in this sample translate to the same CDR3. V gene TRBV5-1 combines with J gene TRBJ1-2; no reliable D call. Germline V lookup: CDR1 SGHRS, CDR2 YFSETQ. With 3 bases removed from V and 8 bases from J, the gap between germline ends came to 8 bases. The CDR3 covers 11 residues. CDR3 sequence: CASSSGWGYTF. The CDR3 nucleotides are TGCGCCAGCAGCTCGGGTTGGGGCTACACCTTC.

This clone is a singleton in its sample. CDR3 loop: CAIKNSQDTQYF. DNA for the CDR3: TGTGCCATCAAAAATTCACAAGATACGCAGTATTTT. V and J are TRBV10-3 and TRBJ2-3; D gene uncertain. The germline gives CDR1 ENHRY, CDR2 SYGVKD. The V end was cut by 7 bases, the J end by 5 bases, with 10 bases between. This CDR3 has 12 amino acids.

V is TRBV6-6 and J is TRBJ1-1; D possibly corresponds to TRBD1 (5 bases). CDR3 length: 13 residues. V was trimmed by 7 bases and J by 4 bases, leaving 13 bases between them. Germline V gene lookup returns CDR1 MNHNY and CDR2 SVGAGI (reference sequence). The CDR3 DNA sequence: TGTGCCAGCACGCGGGAGAGGGGCACTGAAGCTTTCTTT. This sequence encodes CASTRERGTEAFF.

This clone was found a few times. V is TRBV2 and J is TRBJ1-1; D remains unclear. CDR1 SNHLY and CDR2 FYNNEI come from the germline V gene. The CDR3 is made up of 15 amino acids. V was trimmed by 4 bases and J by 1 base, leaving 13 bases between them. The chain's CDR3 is CASSGESVWNTEAFF. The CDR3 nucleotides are TGTGCCAGCAGTGGGGAGTCGGTTTGGAACACTGAAGCTTTCTTT.

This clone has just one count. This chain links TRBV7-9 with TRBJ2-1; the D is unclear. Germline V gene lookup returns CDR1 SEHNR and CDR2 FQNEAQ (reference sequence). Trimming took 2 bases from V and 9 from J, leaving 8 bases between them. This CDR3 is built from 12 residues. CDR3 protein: CASSLPSSEQFF. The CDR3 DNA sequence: TGTGCCAGCAGCTTACCCTCGAGTGAGCAGTTCTTC.

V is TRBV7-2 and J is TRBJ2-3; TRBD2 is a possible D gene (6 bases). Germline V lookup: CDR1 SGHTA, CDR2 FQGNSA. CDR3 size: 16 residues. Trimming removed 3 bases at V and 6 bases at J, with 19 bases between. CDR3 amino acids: CASSLRDGSRPDTQYF. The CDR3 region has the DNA TGTGCCAGCAGCTTGCGGGACGGAAGCCGCCCGGATACGCAGTATTTT.

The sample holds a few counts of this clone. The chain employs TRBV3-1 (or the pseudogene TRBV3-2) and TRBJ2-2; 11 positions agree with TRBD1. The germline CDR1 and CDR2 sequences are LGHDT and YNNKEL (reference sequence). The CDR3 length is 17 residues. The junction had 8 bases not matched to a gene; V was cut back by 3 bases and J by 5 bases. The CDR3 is CASSQERDRGWTGELFF. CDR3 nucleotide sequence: TGTGCCAGCAGCCAGGAACGGGACAGGGGGTGGACCGGGGAGCTGTTTTTT.

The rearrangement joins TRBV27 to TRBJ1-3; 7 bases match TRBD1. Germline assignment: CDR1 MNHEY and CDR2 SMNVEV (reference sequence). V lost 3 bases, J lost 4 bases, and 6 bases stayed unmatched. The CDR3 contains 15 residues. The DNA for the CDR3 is TGTGCCAGCAGTTTTAACTCGGGACAGGGAAACACCATATATTTT. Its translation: CASSFNSGQGNTIYF.

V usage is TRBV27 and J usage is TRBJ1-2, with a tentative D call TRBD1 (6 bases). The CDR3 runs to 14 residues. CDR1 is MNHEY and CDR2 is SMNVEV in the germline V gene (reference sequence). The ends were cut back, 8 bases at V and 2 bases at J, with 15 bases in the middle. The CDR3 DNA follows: TGTGCCAGCGGGGCGGGGGCGGGGAACTATGGCTACACCTTC. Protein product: CASGAGAGNYGYTF.

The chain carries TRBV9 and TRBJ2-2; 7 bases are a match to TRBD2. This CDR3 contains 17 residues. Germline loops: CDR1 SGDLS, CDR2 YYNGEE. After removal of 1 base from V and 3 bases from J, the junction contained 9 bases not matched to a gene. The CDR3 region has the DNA TGTGCCAGCAGCGTAAGTCTAGCGGCACGGGACACCGGGGAGCTGTTTTTT. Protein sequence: CASSVSLAARDTGELFF.

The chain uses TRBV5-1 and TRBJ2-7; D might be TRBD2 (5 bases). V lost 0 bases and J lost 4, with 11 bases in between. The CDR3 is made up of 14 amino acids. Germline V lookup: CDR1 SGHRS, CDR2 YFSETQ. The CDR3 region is CASSLVGVGYEQYF. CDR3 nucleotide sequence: TGCGCCAGCAGCTTGGTCGGGGTAGGGTACGAGCAGTACTTC.

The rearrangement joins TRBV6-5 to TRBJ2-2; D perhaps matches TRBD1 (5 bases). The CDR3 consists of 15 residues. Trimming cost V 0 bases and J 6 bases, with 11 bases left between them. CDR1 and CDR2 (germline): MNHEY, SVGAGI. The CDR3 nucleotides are TGTGCCAGCAGTTACTCGAGACAGCAGGCCGGGGAGCTGTTTTTT. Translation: CASSYSRQQAGELFF.

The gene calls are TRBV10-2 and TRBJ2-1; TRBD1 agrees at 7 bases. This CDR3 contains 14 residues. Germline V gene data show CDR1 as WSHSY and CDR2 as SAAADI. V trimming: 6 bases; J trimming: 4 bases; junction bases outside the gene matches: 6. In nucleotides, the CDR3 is TGCGCCAGCAGGAACCGGGACAGTTACAATGAGCAGTTCTTC. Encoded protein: CASRNRDSYNEQFF.

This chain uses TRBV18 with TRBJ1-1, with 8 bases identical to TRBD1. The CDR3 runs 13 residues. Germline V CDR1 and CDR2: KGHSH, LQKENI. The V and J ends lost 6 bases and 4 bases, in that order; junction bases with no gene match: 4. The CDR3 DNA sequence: TGTGCCAGCTCGTATACAGGGGGCACTGAAGCTTTCTTT. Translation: CASSYTGGTEAFF.

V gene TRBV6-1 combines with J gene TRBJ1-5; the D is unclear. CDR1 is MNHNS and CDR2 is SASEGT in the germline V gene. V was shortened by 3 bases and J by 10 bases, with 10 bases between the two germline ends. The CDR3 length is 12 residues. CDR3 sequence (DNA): TGTGCCAGCAGTGAGGGCGTCGATCCCCAGCATTTT. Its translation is CASSEGVDPQHF.

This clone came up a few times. Written as DNA, the CDR3 is TGTGCCAGTCGGGTCAGTCTAGCCCAGCATTTT. Amino acid sequence: CASRVSLAQHF. This sequence joins TRBV6-5 and TRBJ1-5; D unresolved. V was cut by 9 bases and J by 11 bases, with 14 bases left in between. Germline V lookup: CDR1 MNHEY, CDR2 SVGAGI. The CDR3 has 11 amino acids.

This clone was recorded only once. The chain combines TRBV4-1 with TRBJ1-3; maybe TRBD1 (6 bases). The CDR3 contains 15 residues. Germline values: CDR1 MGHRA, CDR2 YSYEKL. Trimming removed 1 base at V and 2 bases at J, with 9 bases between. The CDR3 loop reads CASSQGGQAGNTIYF. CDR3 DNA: TGCGCCAGCAGCCAAGGGGGGCAAGCTGGAAACACCATATATTTT.